This passage covers 14 T cell receptor beta chains from one sample sequenced in a study of T cell repertoires in cytomegalovirus infection. These receptors' targets are unknown. Using its own MiXCR run on the reads, TCRdb lists one record per CDR3 protein. The sample holds some 110,000 distinct CDR3 sequences, around 9.1% seen once. Sequencing input: PBMCs, sequenced either directly or after in vitro stimulation (not recorded which). These receptors were taken from a human donor in good health (CMV status not recorded). Some clones in this sample may be carry-over from other donors' samples.

This clonotype was counted at least ten times. The rearrangement links TRBV2 to TRBJ2-2; D is possibly TRBD2 (6 bases). Trimming took off 8 bases at V and 0 bases at J, with 13 bases between the two ends. This CDR3 has 15 amino acids. Per the germline V gene, CDR1 is SNHLY and CDR2 is FYNNEI. The CDR3: CASAAGTPNTGELFF. CDR3 nucleotide sequence: TGTGCCAGCGCGGCCGGGACTCCGAACACCGGGGAGCTGTTTTTT.

V gene TRBV7-9 combines with J gene TRBJ2-5, with D maybe TRBD1 (6 bases). In germline, CDR1 is SEHNR, CDR2 FQNEAQ (reference sequence). V was pared by 0 bases and J by 4 bases, with 15 bases between. CDR3 length: 16 residues. As DNA, the CDR3 is TGTGCCAGCAGCTTAGCGGTGGACAGTGGGGGAGAGACCCAGTACTTC. Protein product: CASSLAVDSGGETQYF.

This clonotype was observed a few times. This rearrangement joins TRBV11-1 to TRBJ2-3; 8 bases match TRBD1. Germline V lookup: CDR1 SGHAT, CDR2 FQDESV (reference sequence). The CDR3 contains 16 residues. V lost 5 bases to trimming and J lost 4 bases; unmatched junction nucleotides: 11. CDR3 DNA sequence: TGTGCCAGCAGCGCGACAGGGGTTGGGGTCCCAGATACGCAGTATTTT. Residues: CASSATGVGVPDTQYF.

This clonotype was detected ten times or more. The chain recombines TRBV19 with TRBJ1-5, with D possibly TRBD1 on 6 matching bases. The CDR3 is made up of 15 amino acids. Germline-derived CDR1 and CDR2 are LNHDA and SQIVND (reference sequence). V was trimmed by 6 bases and J by 0 bases, leaving 12 bases between them. This CDR3 reads CASRTGQNSNQPQHF. The CDR3 nucleotides read TGTGCCAGTAGAACCGGACAGAATAGCAATCAGCCCCAGCATTTT.

The gene calls are TRBV28 and TRBJ1-1, with 7 bases lining up with TRBD1. Germline V gives CDR1 MDHEN, CDR2 SYDVKM. This CDR3 is built from 12 residues. With 1 base clipped from V and 11 bases from J, the junction kept 4 bases outside the gene matches. CDR3 DNA sequence: TGTGCCAGCAGTTTATCAGACAGGGATGCTTTCTTT. Its protein product is CASSLSDRDAFF.

The V and J genes are TRBV9 and TRBJ1-1, with D maybe TRBD1 (6 bases). This CDR3 contains 14 residues. V was trimmed by 0 bases and J by 10 bases, leaving 16 bases between them. Germline lookup yields CDR1 SGDLS and CDR2 YYNGEE. CDR3 region: CASSVASGGAGAFF. The CDR3 DNA reads TGTGCCAGCAGCGTAGCCTCCGGGGGCGCAGGAGCTTTCTTT.

This clonotype was detected many times. The chain combines TRBV7-2 with TRBJ2-1, with D unresolved. The CDR3 sequence is 14 residues long. Trimming left V 0 bases short and J 5 bases short, with 8 bases between. Germline lookup yields CDR1 SGHTA and CDR2 FQGNSA. CDR3 loop: CASSLASINNEQFF. The DNA of the CDR3 is TGTGCCAGCAGCTTAGCCTCCATCAACAATGAGCAGTTCTTC. Filled out from reference TRBV7-2 and TRBJ2-1, the complete variable domain reads GAGVSQSPSNKVTEKGKDVELRCDPISGHTALYWYRQSLGQGLEFLIYFQGNSAPDKSGLPSDRFSAERTGGSVSTLTIQRTQQEDSAVYLCASSLASINNEQFFGPGTRLTVL.

The CDR3 DNA is TGTGCCAGCAGCCGGAGTGTGTCCCCCTACAATGAGCAGTTCTTC. It codes for CASSRSVSPYNEQFF. This chain connects TRBV7-9 to TRBJ2-1; D remains ambiguous. Germline V gives CDR1 SEHNR, CDR2 FQNEAQ (reference sequence). Between the trimmed V and J ends, which lost 5 bases and 2 bases, there was a span of 13 bases. CDR3 length: 15 amino acids.

This clonotype was counted only a few times. V is TRBV30 and J is TRBJ1-3; D might be TRBD1 (6 bases). Germline CDR1 reads GTSNPN; CDR2 reads SVGIG (reference sequence). The CDR3 is made up of 13 amino acids. Trimming cost V 4 bases and J 0 bases, with 7 bases left between them. The CDR3: CAWTGDSGNTIYF. CDR3 in DNA: TGTGCCTGGACAGGGGACTCTGGAAACACCATATATTTT.

V usage is TRBV20-1 and J usage is TRBJ2-3; the D gene is possibly TRBD2 (6 bases). The CDR3 loop spans 14 amino acids. V shed 6 bases and J shed 9 bases, with 22 bases lying between them. CDR1 and CDR2 (germline): DFQATT, SNEGSKA (reference sequence). CDR3 bases: TGCAGTGCCAAAAATAGCGGAGGGGTCGCCACGCAGTATTTT. Translating gives CSAKNSGGVATQYF.

This clonotype was observed many times. The chain is built from TRBV7-2 and TRBJ1-6, with 8 bases fitting TRBD1. The germline CDR1 and CDR2 sequences are SGHTA and FQGNSA. The V and J ends lost 4 bases and 7 bases, in that order; junction bases with no gene match: 3. The CDR3 extends over 14 amino acids. The CDR3 loop is CASSSGQGNSPLHF. The DNA of the CDR3 is TGTGCCAGCAGCTCCGGACAGGGAAATTCACCCCTCCACTTT.

The chain has TRBV20-1 and TRBJ2-7, with 10 positions matching TRBD2. From germline, CDR1 is DFQATT and CDR2 SNEGSKA (reference sequence). There are 19 residues in the CDR3. V dropped 6 bases and J dropped 0; count of bases not matched to a gene: 20. The CDR3 DNA is TGCAGTGCCCGACGGCTAGCGGGGGCCTCCATACCCAGCTCCTACGAGCAGTACTTC. Its translation: CSARRLAGASIPSSYEQYF.

This clonotype was seen repeatedly, ten times or more. The rearrangement uses TRBV12-3 or TRBV12-4 and TRBJ1-1; possible D gene TRBD1, 6 bases. The CDR3 covers 13 residues. The V and J ends lost 1 base and 6 bases respectively, with 9 bases between them. This CDR3 reads CASSLDRDAEAFF. The DNA of the CDR3 is TGTGCCAGCAGTTTAGACAGGGACGCTGAAGCTTTCTTT.

This clonotype was recorded at least ten times. The rearrangement joins TRBV19 to TRBJ1-5; 7 positions agree with TRBD1. CDR3 length: 15 residues. Germline CDR1 LNHDA, CDR2 SQIVND (reference sequence). Trimming took 5 bases from V and 5 from J; bases not matched to a gene: 9. The CDR3 here is CASSLRQGRHQPQHF. CDR3 DNA: TGTGCCAGTAGTCTCCGACAGGGCCGTCATCAGCCCCAGCATTTT.